This is a list of T cell receptor beta chains from one sample in a study of blood T cell repertoires in COVID-19. TCRdb's table, derived via immunoSEQ multiplex PCR, lists solely in-frame clones and lacks some. Of 210,000 or so clones in the sample, 83% are singletons; the top ten hold roughly 5%. Sequences were obtained from PBMCs or T cells enriched from blood (not recorded which). These receptor sequences come from a woman between 45 and 65 years old who had been exposed to COVID-19. Each CDR3 is given with its conserved first and last residue. Rows may omit the clone size; those that give it use once, few, many or a size class.

j_gene,v_gene,abundance,CDR3aa
TRBJ2-2,TRBV19,NA,CASSLVAGGLGAGELFF
TRBJ2-1,TRBV19,NA,CASRGRGRDNEQFF
TRBJ2-2,TRBV5-6,NA,CASSLPSTFTGELFF
TRBJ2-1,TRBV2,NA,CASRPDRANEQFF
TRBJ2-1,TRBV5-5,many,CASSTSTSSEFF
TRBJ1-1,TRBV29-1,NA,CSVPGQGRPEAFF
TRBJ2-5,TRBV3-1/TRBV3-2,NA,CASSQGYSWRETQYF
TRBJ1-3,TRBV29-1,few,CSGRAASGNTIYF
TRBJ1-2,TRBV5-1,NA,CASSLGREDGYTF
TRBJ1-2,TRBV6-2/TRBV6-3,NA,CASSLSENGYTF
TRBJ1-2,TRBV27,NA,CASSEAGQGPGYTF
TRBJ1-6,TRBV6-2/TRBV6-3,NA,CASSYRGSDSPLHF
TRBJ2-3,TRBV3-1/TRBV3-2,NA,CASSAPPGQGTDTQYF
TRBJ2-1,TRBV30,NA,CAWSVGGSYNEQFF
TRBJ2-3,TRBV9,NA,CASSVLPDSSTDTQYF
TRBJ1-1,TRBV10-1,NA,CASSSQGRGTEAFF
TRBJ2-5,TRBV4-2,NA,CASSQDIGQGSIRGTQYF
TRBJ2-3,TRBV21-1,NA,CASSKTSGGTDTQYF
TRBJ1-2,TRBV5-4,NA,CASSLTGGGYTF
TRBJ1-6,TRBV5-1,NA,CASSSLGAAGTPLHF
TRBJ1-2,TRBV11-2,NA,CASSPGAGSHGYTF
TRBJ2-3,TRBV9,NA,CASSPNPGLGTDTQYF
TRBJ1-3,TRBV2,NA,CASSAQIFSGNTIYF
TRBJ2-1,TRBV6-5,NA,CASRASGTGYNEQFF
TRBJ2-5,TRBV7-8,NA,CASSRQGAGTQYF